Listed below are T cell receptor beta chains from one sample, sequenced in a study of cytomegalovirus exposure and HLA in healthy donors. Profiled with immunoSEQ multiplex PCR; TCRdb holds only in-frame clones, not every one. The sample lists approximately 110,000 clones, approximately 70% occurring once. Sequencing was performed on PBMCs. The receptors come from a man aged 35 to 55 in good health and CMV-seropositive. CDR3s include the opening cysteine and the closing phenylalanine or tryptophan. The D gene is left open where the match is weak. Clone size is not always given. Where it is, it says once, few, many or a class for expanded clones.

TRBD2	14	TRBV9	TRBJ2-7	-	TGTGCCAGCAGCTCCCTAGCGGGAACCTACGAGCAGTACTTC	CASSSLAGTYEQYF
TRBD1	15	TRBV5-1	TRBJ2-5	-	TGCGCCAGCAGCCCCGCTCAGGGACAGAGAGAGACCCAGTACTTC	CASSPAQGQRETQYF
-	15	TRBV4-1	TRBJ1-2	-	TGCGCCAGCAGCCTCGAGGACAGTTCACTCTATGGCTACACCTTC	CASSLEDSSLYGYTF
-	17	TRBV7-9	TRBJ2-1	-	TGTGCCAGCGAGCTCCCCCCGGGCCGGGACTCCTACAATGAGCAGTTCTTC	CASELPPGRDSYNEQFF
-	13	TRBV28	TRBJ1-5	-	TGTGCCAGCATCGTCAGGGTAGGTCAGCCCCAGCATTTT	CASIVRVGQPQHF
TRBD1	16	TRBV5-1	TRBJ1-5	few	TGCGCCAGCAGCTCGGGGGGACAGGGGGCGGATCAGCCCCAGCATTTT	CASSSGGQGADQPQHF
-	14	TRBV9	TRBJ1-4	-	TGTGCCAGCAGCCTCAGGGCAACTAATGAAAAACTGTTTTTT	CASSLRATNEKLFF
TRBD1	15	TRBV5-1	TRBJ2-2	few	TGCGCCAGCAGCTTACAGGGGGCCGACACCGGGGAGCTGTTTTTT	CASSLQGADTGELFF
TRBD2	18	TRBV4-1	TRBJ2-2	few	TGCGCCAGCAGCTATGGGACTAGCGGAGACACGGGCACCGGGGAGCTGTTTTTT	CASSYGTSGDTGTGELFF
-	15	TRBV4-2	TRBJ2-7	-	TGTGCCAGCAGCCAAGATTCCGGGAGCTTCTACGAGCAGTACTTC	CASSQDSGSFYEQYF
-	14	TRBV19	TRBJ1-1	-	TGTGCCAGTAGTATCAATAGGGGTAACACTGAAGCTTTCTTT	CASSINRGNTEAFF
-	16	TRBV7-2	TRBJ2-7	few	TGTGCCAGCAGCCAGCGCATTCTGGGGAGTGCCTACGAGCAGTACTTC	CASSQRILGSAYEQYF
TRBD1	15	TRBV30	TRBJ1-3	-	TGTGCCTGGAGTACGAAGGGGAACAGGGGCAACACCATATATTTT	CAWSTKGNRGNTIYF
-	17	TRBV28	TRBJ1-2	-	TGTGCCAGCAGTTTAAGTCACAGGCAACTCGATCCATATGGCTACACCTTC	CASSLSHRQLDPYGYTF
TRBD1	14	TRBV25-1	TRBJ1-3	once	TGTGCCAGCCTCGGATGGACAGGGATAGACACCATATATTTT	CASLGWTGIDTIYF
-	11	TRBV7-8	TRBJ2-3	few	TGTGCCAGCAGCCTCACAGATACGCAGTATTTT	CASSLTDTQYF
-	15	TRBV10-3	TRBJ1-2	-	TGTGCCATCAGTGACAGGGACAAGGGTGTCTATGGCTACACCTTC	CAISDRDKGVYGYTF
-	14	TRBV5-6	TRBJ2-7	-	TGTGCCAGCAGCTTGGGAGCGGCCCCCTACGAGCAGTACTTC	CASSLGAAPYEQYF
TRBD1	15	TRBV7-9	TRBJ1-1	-	TGTTCCAGCAGCCCTCAGCGGACAGGGACCACTGAAGCTTTCTTT	CSSSPQRTGTTEAFF
-	14	TRBV5-5	TRBJ1-1	-	TGTGCCAGCAGCTTACACCCTGGGAACACTGAAGCTTTCTTT	CASSLHPGNTEAFF
TRBD2	14	TRBV7-2	TRBJ2-1	-	TGTGCCAGCAGCTTTCTTAGCGGGAGAGATGAGCAGTTCTTC	CASSFLSGRDEQFF
-	15	TRBV18	TRBJ1-5	-	TGTGCCAGCTCACCGACGGGGGACCACAATCAGCCCCAGCATTTT	CASSPTGDHNQPQHF
TRBD2	14	TRBV5-1	TRBJ2-5	-	TGCGCCAGCAGCGACCAGCGGGGACAAGAGACCCAGTACTTC	CASSDQRGQETQYF
TRBD1	13	TRBV29-1	TRBJ2-5	-	TGCAGCGTAAATAACAGGGGGCAAGAGACCCAGTACTTC	CSVNNRGQETQYF
-	15	TRBV19	TRBJ2-7	-	TGTGCCAGTAGTATAGAACTCGGGTTCTCTTACGAGCAGTACTTC	CASSIELGFSYEQYF
TRBD2	15	TRBV7-2	TRBJ2-1	-	TGTGCCAGCAGCTTAGTAGCGGGGAACTACAATGAGCAGTTCTTC	CASSLVAGNYNEQFF
TRBD1	14	TRBV19	TRBJ1-2	once	TGTGCCAGTAGTATGGGACAGCCTGGCTATGGCTACACCTTC	CASSMGQPGYGYTF
TRBD2	16	TRBV28	TRBJ2-7	-	TGTGCCAGCAGTTTAACCCGGGCTAGCGGGAGGGTCGAGCAGTACTTC	CASSLTRASGRVEQYF
TRBD1	16	TRBV25-1	TRBJ1-2	-	TGTGCCAGCAGTGAATATCGGCAGGGGGCGACGGATGGCTACACCTTC	CASSEYRQGATDGYTF
TRBD2	15	TRBV5-8	TRBJ2-3	-	TGTGCCAGCAGCGAGCCCTTAGCGGGAGCAGATACGCAGTATTTT	CASSEPLAGADTQYF
TRBD2	16	TRBV11-2	TRBJ2-1	-	TGTGCCAGCAGCTTAGTTAGGACTAGGGTATACAATGAGCAGTTCTTC	CASSLVRTRVYNEQFF
-	15	TRBV9	TRBJ2-2	-	TGTGCCAGCAGCGTAGGGGGGCAGAGCGGTGGGGAGCTGTTTTTT	CASSVGGQSGGELFF